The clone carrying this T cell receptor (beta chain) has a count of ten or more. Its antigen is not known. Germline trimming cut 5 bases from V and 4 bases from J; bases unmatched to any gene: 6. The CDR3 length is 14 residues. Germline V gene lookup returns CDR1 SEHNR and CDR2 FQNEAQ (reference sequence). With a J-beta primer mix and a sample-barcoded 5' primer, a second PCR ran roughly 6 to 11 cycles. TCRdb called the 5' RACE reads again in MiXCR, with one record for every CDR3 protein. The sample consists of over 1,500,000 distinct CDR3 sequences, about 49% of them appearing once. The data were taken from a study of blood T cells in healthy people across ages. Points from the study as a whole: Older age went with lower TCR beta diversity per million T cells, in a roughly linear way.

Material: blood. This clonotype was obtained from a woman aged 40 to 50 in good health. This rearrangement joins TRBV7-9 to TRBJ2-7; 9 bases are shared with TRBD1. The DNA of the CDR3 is TGTGCCAGCAGCAACACAGGGGGCAGGTACGAGCAGTACTTC. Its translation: CASSNTGGRYEQYF. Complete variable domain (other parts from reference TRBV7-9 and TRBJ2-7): DTGVSQNPRHKITKRGQNVTFRCDPISEHNRLYWYRQTLGQGPEFLTYFQNEAQLEKSRLLSDRFSAERPKGSFSTLEIQRTEQGDSAMYLCASSNTGGRYEQYFGPGTRLTVT.